Listed below are T cell receptor beta chains from one sample, sequenced in a study of blood T cells in healthy people across ages. From the 5' RACE reads, TCRdb called clonotypes with MiXCR, one entry per CDR3 protein. The data show roughly 1.5 million distinct CDR3 sequences, around 40% seen once. The material sequenced was blood. The receptors originated from a woman aged 18 to 35 in good health. Each CDR3 is given with its conserved first and last residue. A D gene is named only where the DNA matches it firmly. Rows give clone size only sometimes, using once, few, many, or a class for an expanded clone.

j_call: TRBJ2-4
d_call: TRBD1
v_call: TRBV5-1
clone_size: NA
cdr3_aa: CASTLGDSRLAKNIQYF
cdr3_nt: TGCGCCAGCACCCTGGGGGACAGCAGATTAGCCAAAAACATTCAGTACTTC

j_call: TRBJ2-7
d_call: NA
v_call: TRBV9
clone_size: few
cdr3_aa: CASSPGLGRTYEQYF
cdr3_nt: TGTGCCAGCAGCCCCGGACTGGGTAGGACCTACGAGCAGTACTTC

j_call: TRBJ2-3
d_call: NA
v_call: TRBV12-3/TRBV12-4
clone_size: few
cdr3_aa: CASSFGTETSTDTQYF
cdr3_nt: TGTGCCAGCAGTTTTGGGACGGAGACTAGCACAGATACGCAGTATTTT

j_call: TRBJ2-1
d_call: NA
v_call: TRBV12-3/TRBV12-4
clone_size: few
cdr3_aa: CASSAGTSSFEQFF
cdr3_nt: TGTGCCAGCAGTGCCGGGACATCCTCGTTCGAGCAGTTCTTC

j_call: TRBJ2-5
d_call: TRBD2
v_call: TRBV24-1
clone_size: once
cdr3_aa: CATSDPSGTTGNEQYF
cdr3_nt: TGTGCCACCAGTGATCCCTCCGGGACTACGGGCAATGAGCAGTACTTC

j_call: TRBJ1-2
d_call: NA
v_call: TRBV3-1
clone_size: once
cdr3_aa: CASTKSGLMTVGYTF
cdr3_nt: TGTGCCAGCACAAAGTCTGGGTTGATGACAGTTGGCTACACCTTC

j_call: TRBJ2-6
d_call: NA
v_call: TRBV6-1
clone_size: NA
cdr3_aa: CASSTLPRGSSGANVLTF
cdr3_nt: TGTGCCAGCAGTACACTACCTCGGGGAAGCTCTGGGGCCAACGTCCTGACTTTC

j_call: TRBJ2-3
d_call: NA
v_call: TRBV25-1
clone_size: few
cdr3_aa: CASSDRVAPGDDTQYF
cdr3_nt: TGTGCCAGCAGTGACCGGGTTGCTCCGGGGGACGATACGCAGTATTTT

j_call: TRBJ2-1
d_call: NA
v_call: TRBV29-1
clone_size: few
cdr3_aa: CSVLDHVYNEQFF
cdr3_nt: TGCAGCGTTTTAGATCACGTTTACAATGAGCAGTTCTTC

j_call: TRBJ1-5
d_call: NA
v_call: TRBV21-1
clone_size: NA
cdr3_aa: CASSPTGNDSNQPQHF
cdr3_nt: TGTGCCAGCAGCCCAACAGGGAACGATAGCAATCAGCCCCAGCATTTT

j_call: TRBJ1-2
d_call: NA
v_call: TRBV6-6
clone_size: NA
cdr3_aa: CASSYSRQDGYTF
cdr3_nt: TGTGCCAGCAGTTACTCAAGACAGGATGGCTACACCTTC

j_call: TRBJ2-3
d_call: NA
v_call: TRBV9
clone_size: few
cdr3_aa: CASSVAREWGTDTQYF
cdr3_nt: TGTGCCAGCAGCGTCGCTAGGGAGTGGGGCACAGATACGCAGTATTTT

j_call: TRBJ2-6
d_call: NA
v_call: TRBV29-1
clone_size: NA
cdr3_aa: CSVGRGTGANVLTF
cdr3_nt: TGCAGCGTGGGCAGGGGCACTGGGGCCAACGTCCTGACTTTC

j_call: TRBJ2-1
d_call: NA
v_call: TRBV20-1
clone_size: NA
cdr3_aa: CSAPSPGALPGYEQFF
cdr3_nt: TGCAGTGCTCCTTCGCCGGGGGCGCTACCGGGTTATGAGCAGTTCTTC

j_call: TRBJ2-1
d_call: NA
v_call: TRBV14
clone_size: NA
cdr3_aa: CASSPGSTGFLNEQFF
cdr3_nt: TGTGCCAGCAGCCCGGGGAGCACAGGGTTTCTAAATGAGCAGTTCTTC

j_call: TRBJ1-5
d_call: NA
v_call: TRBV20-1
clone_size: once
cdr3_aa: CSASHSIYSNQPQHF
cdr3_nt: TGCAGTGCTAGTCACAGCATTTATAGCAATCAGCCCCAGCATTTT

j_call: TRBJ1-3
d_call: NA
v_call: TRBV7-2
clone_size: NA
cdr3_aa: CASSLARGTGNTIYF
cdr3_nt: TGTGCCAGCAGCTTAGCCAGGGGTACTGGAAACACCATATATTTT

j_call: TRBJ2-7
d_call: NA
v_call: TRBV6-6
clone_size: once
cdr3_aa: CASSTGRGDAEQYF
cdr3_nt: TGTGCCAGCAGTACCGGTCGCGGGGACGCCGAGCAGTACTTC

j_call: TRBJ1-2
d_call: NA
v_call: TRBV21-1
clone_size: NA
cdr3_aa: CANHLDRADPPYGYTF
cdr3_nt: TGTGCCAACCACTTGGACAGGGCAGACCCACCCTATGGCTACACCTTC

j_call: TRBJ2-7
d_call: NA
v_call: TRBV28
clone_size: NA
cdr3_aa: CASSPSAGTSYEQYF
cdr3_nt: TGTGCCAGCAGCCCCTCCGCCGGTACATCCTACGAGCAGTACTTC

j_call: TRBJ2-1
d_call: NA
v_call: TRBV29-1
clone_size: NA
cdr3_aa: CSVGGRPQETQFF
cdr3_nt: TGCAGCGTTGGGGGACGGCCACAAGAGACCCAGTTCTTC

j_call: TRBJ2-1
d_call: NA
v_call: TRBV4-1
clone_size: once
cdr3_aa: CASSQDAGTITQDEQFF
cdr3_nt: TGCGCCAGCAGCCAAGATGCAGGAACTATAACCCAAGATGAGCAGTTCTTC

j_call: TRBJ2-7
d_call: NA
v_call: TRBV6-5
clone_size: few
cdr3_aa: CASSYDRLSYEQYF
cdr3_nt: TGTGCCAGCAGTTACGACCGTCTCTCCTACGAGCAGTACTTC

j_call: TRBJ2-7
d_call: TRBD2
v_call: TRBV7-2
clone_size: NA
cdr3_aa: CASSLTSGASYEQYF
cdr3_nt: TGTGCCAGCAGCCTAACTAGCGGTGCCTCCTACGAGCAGTACTTC

j_call: TRBJ1-6
d_call: NA
v_call: TRBV5-1
clone_size: few
cdr3_aa: CASSLPGENSPLHF
cdr3_nt: TGCGCCAGCAGCTTGCCGGGAGAAAATTCACCCCTCCACTTT

j_call: TRBJ1-6
d_call: TRBD1
v_call: TRBV6-1
clone_size: few
cdr3_aa: CASRQKSGTGLPNSPLHF
cdr3_nt: TGTGCCAGCAGGCAAAAATCCGGGACAGGGCTCCCTAATTCACCCCTCCACTTT

j_call: TRBJ2-7
d_call: TRBD2
v_call: TRBV6-2/TRBV6-3
clone_size: few
cdr3_aa: CASSTGRAGGYEQYF
cdr3_nt: TGTGCCAGCAGTACGGGACGAGCGGGAGGATACGAGCAGTACTTC

j_call: TRBJ2-7
d_call: NA
v_call: TRBV30
clone_size: few
cdr3_aa: CAWSVKVLTREQYF
cdr3_nt: TGTGCCTGGAGTGTAAAAGTCTTGACTAGGGAGCAGTACTTC

j_call: TRBJ2-5
d_call: NA
v_call: TRBV7-9
clone_size: NA
cdr3_aa: CASSPRRVRQETQYF
cdr3_nt: TGTGCCAGCAGTCCGAGGAGGGTACGTCAAGAGACCCAGTACTTC

j_call: TRBJ2-1
d_call: NA
v_call: TRBV12-3/TRBV12-4
clone_size: few
cdr3_aa: CASSVRLYNEQFF
cdr3_nt: TGTGCCAGCAGTGTGAGACTTTACAATGAGCAGTTCTTC

j_call: TRBJ1-2
d_call: NA
v_call: TRBV27
clone_size: NA
cdr3_aa: CASRHPDRTSNYGYTF
cdr3_nt: TGTGCCAGCAGACATCCCGACAGGACTTCTAACTATGGCTACACCTTC

j_call: TRBJ2-3
d_call: TRBD2
v_call: TRBV20-1
clone_size: few
cdr3_aa: CSARDMASGLTGTSTDTQYF
cdr3_nt: TGCAGTGCTAGAGATATGGCTAGCGGTCTTACCGGGACTAGCACAGATACGCAGTATTTT

j_call: TRBJ1-2
d_call: NA
v_call: TRBV12-3/TRBV12-4
clone_size: NA
cdr3_aa: CASSSDPRDGYTF
cdr3_nt: TGTGCCAGCAGTTCGGACCCAAGGGATGGCTACACCTTC

j_call: TRBJ2-1
d_call: TRBD2
v_call: TRBV7-2
clone_size: few
cdr3_aa: CASSSEGLANEQFF
cdr3_nt: TGTGCCAGCAGCTCAGAGGGACTAGCGAATGAGCAGTTCTTC

j_call: TRBJ2-5
d_call: NA
v_call: TRBV30
clone_size: NA
cdr3_aa: CASRGASAQYF
cdr3_nt: TGTGCCTCCCGAGGGGCCTCCGCCCAGTACTTC

j_call: TRBJ1-2
d_call: NA
v_call: TRBV2
clone_size: few
cdr3_aa: CASSPEWDGYTF
cdr3_nt: TGTGCCAGCAGCCCCGAGTGGGATGGCTACACCTTC

j_call: TRBJ2-1
d_call: NA
v_call: TRBV5-6
clone_size: once
cdr3_aa: CASMPREGKQFF
cdr3_nt: TGTGCCAGCATGCCCCGAGAAGGCAAGCAGTTCTTC

j_call: TRBJ1-1
d_call: NA
v_call: TRBV12-3/TRBV12-4
clone_size: NA
cdr3_aa: CASSLWFPPSTEAFF
cdr3_nt: TGTGCCAGCAGTTTATGGTTCCCCCCGAGCACTGAAGCTTTCTTT

j_call: TRBJ1-6
d_call: NA
v_call: TRBV4-1
clone_size: few
cdr3_aa: CASSQEIQFLPPHF
cdr3_nt: TGCGCCAGCAGCCAAGAGATTCAGTTTTTGCCCCCCCACTTT

j_call: TRBJ2-3
d_call: NA
v_call: TRBV9
clone_size: NA
cdr3_aa: CASSSGKPADTQYF
cdr3_nt: TGTGCCAGCAGCTCGGGGAAGCCCGCAGATACGCAGTATTTT

j_call: TRBJ1-4
d_call: NA
v_call: TRBV11-2
clone_size: NA
cdr3_aa: CASSLAGGAWQKLFF
cdr3_nt: TGTGCCAGCAGCTTGGCCGGAGGGGCATGGCAAAAACTGTTTTTT